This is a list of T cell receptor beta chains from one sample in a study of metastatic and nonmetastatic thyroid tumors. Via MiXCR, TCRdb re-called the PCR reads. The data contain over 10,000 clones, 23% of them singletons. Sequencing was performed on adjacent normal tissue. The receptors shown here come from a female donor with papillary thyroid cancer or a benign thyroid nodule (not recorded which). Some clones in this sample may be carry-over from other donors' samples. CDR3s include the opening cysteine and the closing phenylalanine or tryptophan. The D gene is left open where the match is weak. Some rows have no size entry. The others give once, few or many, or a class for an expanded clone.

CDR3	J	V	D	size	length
CASSGLRGGFKETQYF	TRBJ2-5	TRBV12-3/TRBV12-4	TRBD2	NA	16
CASSLAGSGSYEQYF	TRBJ2-7	TRBV7-2	NA	few	15
CATRGPNYGYTF	TRBJ1-2	TRBV24-1	NA	medium-sized	12
CASSYEAPTNTGELFF	TRBJ2-2	TRBV6-5	NA	medium-sized	16
CATRRPDRGHEQYF	TRBJ2-7	TRBV19	TRBD1	medium-sized	14
CASSHPTGRWASPLHF	TRBJ1-6	TRBV11-1	NA	few	16
CASRRDDTDTQYF	TRBJ2-3	TRBV19	NA	medium-sized	13
CASSFRQPNEQFF	TRBJ2-1	TRBV7-6	NA	many	13
CASSLWGQGSNSPLHF	TRBJ1-6	TRBV28	TRBD1	large	16
CASSLVTRETQYF	TRBJ2-5	TRBV12-3/TRBV12-4	NA	NA	13
CSARLMLVSYNEQFF	TRBJ2-1	TRBV20-1	NA	few	15
CASSLGWTDGGTEAFF	TRBJ1-1	TRBV5-1	NA	few	16
CASSDRVGTEAFF	TRBJ1-1	TRBV12-3/TRBV12-4	NA	few	13
CASSHTLAVFSPLHF	TRBJ1-6	TRBV4-1	NA	NA	15
CASSVRPPGELFF	TRBJ2-2	TRBV2	NA	NA	13
CASQSELNTGELFF	TRBJ2-2	TRBV10-3	NA	medium-sized	14
CATSDLGPIQETQYF	TRBJ2-5	TRBV24-1	NA	many	15
CASSEAHGGFGSYEQYF	TRBJ2-7	TRBV6-1	NA	medium-sized	17
CASSLLASPGRETQYF	TRBJ2-5	TRBV7-9	NA	many	16
CASSETGEGTEAFF	TRBJ1-1	TRBV28	TRBD1	few	14
CASGTGEFQPQHF	TRBJ1-5	TRBV28	TRBD1	medium-sized	13
CASSLRTGANYGYTF	TRBJ1-2	TRBV5-8	TRBD1	medium-sized	15
CSAIGLAGVTTEQFF	TRBJ2-1	TRBV20-1	TRBD2	few	15
CASGDPNYEQYF	TRBJ2-7	TRBV2	NA	NA	12
CSAPGGRSSTDTQYF	TRBJ2-3	TRBV20-1	NA	once	15
CASSLSYSPGPRYATEAFF	TRBJ1-1	TRBV27	NA	medium-sized	19
CASSGVRTGDNEQYF	TRBJ2-7	TRBV6-1	TRBD1	few	15
CSASSSFRSSGNTIYF	TRBJ1-3	TRBV20-1	NA	medium-sized	16
CSPGTISYNEQFF	TRBJ2-1	TRBV20-1	TRBD2	once	13
CASSEVAWGTVGLFF	TRBJ2-2	TRBV2	NA	few	15
CASTRTGVTSGNTIYF	TRBJ1-3	TRBV28	TRBD1	few	16
CASSEAPGQIYEQYF	TRBJ2-7	TRBV6-1	TRBD1	NA	15
CSARGIRGGSTEAFF	TRBJ1-1	TRBV20-1	NA	NA	15
CASSVIHTEAFF	TRBJ1-1	TRBV9	NA	NA	12
CASSPRGAVGLVGYTF	TRBJ1-2	TRBV5-1	NA	medium-sized	16
CASSESRTARGYGYTF	TRBJ1-2	TRBV10-2	NA	medium-sized	16
CASSLVAGTGELFF	TRBJ2-2	TRBV5-5	NA	many	14
CACTSGHNEQFF	TRBJ2-1	TRBV30	TRBD2	NA	12
CASSLGGGGRGNIQYF	TRBJ2-4	TRBV11-3	TRBD2	many	16
CSSKTGGSSPLHF	TRBJ1-6	TRBV20-1	TRBD1	NA	13
CSARGGGNQPQHF	TRBJ1-5	TRBV20-1	NA	NA	13
CASSKNRVLSYEQYF	TRBJ2-7	TRBV27	NA	NA	15
CAWSVRPRGNTIYF	TRBJ1-3	TRBV30	NA	NA	14
CSAREGPVDEQYF	TRBJ2-7	TRBV20-1	NA	NA	13
CSARDSQGLGSEQFF	TRBJ2-1	TRBV20-1	NA	medium-sized	15
CASSRGGSGTWEQYF	TRBJ2-7	TRBV12-3/TRBV12-4	NA	NA	15
CASSEARTPRTDTQYF	TRBJ2-3	TRBV6-1	NA	NA	16
CASSFSSGEQLF	TRBJ2-1	TRBV6-5	NA	few	12
CASRGLAGWQETQYF	TRBJ2-5	TRBV2	TRBD2	medium-sized	15
CSASAGRGVGEAFF	TRBJ1-1	TRBV20-1	NA	many	14